Listed here are 29 T cell receptor beta chains from one sample, sequenced in a study of T cell responses to AZD1222 COVID-19 vaccine. The repertoire was sequenced with immunoSEQ multiplex PCR; TCRdb's copy has only in-frame clones and lacks some. The sample records more than 85,000 clones, 70% to 90% being singletons. This specimen consisted of peripheral blood, obtained 28 days after the second AZD1222 dose. The receptors shown here come from an adult who received the AZD1222 COVID-19 vaccine.

The rearrangement joins TRBV10-1 to TRBJ1-1; D is unresolved. CDR1 WNHNN and CDR2 SYGVQD come from the germline V gene (reference sequence). V lost 6 bases, J lost 0 bases, and 8 bases lay in between. The CDR3 consists of 13 residues. CDR3 nucleotide sequence: TGCGCCAGCAGCGGCAGGCTGAACACTGAAGCTTTCTTT. It codes for CASSGRLNTEAFF.

This chain connects TRBV30 to TRBJ2-3; 7 bases fit TRBD2. Germline CDR1 GTSNPN, CDR2 SVGIG (reference sequence). The CDR3 is 15 residues long. Germline trimming cut 2 bases from V and 1 base from J; bases unmatched to any gene: 6. In nucleotides, the CDR3 is TGTGCCTGGAGTCCGGGGGGTTTGGGCACAGATACGCAGTATTTT. As protein: CAWSPGGLGTDTQYF.

There are a few counts of this clone. The V call is TRBV11-2, the J call TRBJ1-2, with D tentatively TRBD1 (5 bases). Germline CDR1 and CDR2: SGHAT and FQNNGV. The V and J ends lost 1 base and 4 bases respectively, with 7 bases between them. The CDR3 loop spans 13 amino acids. DNA for the CDR3: TGTGCCAGCAGCTTAGGACAGATCTATGGCTACACCTTC. Protein product: CASSLGQIYGYTF.

The chain couples TRBV29-1 to TRBJ1-2; D is possibly TRBD1 (5 bases). V dropped 3 bases and J dropped 10 bases, with 21 bases sitting between them. This CDR3 is 14 amino acids long. Germline lookup yields CDR1 SQVTM and CDR2 ANQGSEA. CDR3 region: CSVEGGKTRDLYTF. The CDR3 region has the DNA TGCAGCGTTGAGGGGGGAAAGACCAGGGACCTCTACACCTTC.

CDR3 DNA: TGTGCCAGCAGCTTCTTCACCCGGATCACCGGGGAGCTGTTTTTT. Its protein is CASSFFTRITGELFF. V usage is TRBV11-2 and J usage is TRBJ2-2; the D is unclear. Trimming took off 3 bases at V and 4 bases at J, with 12 bases between the two ends. The CDR3 contains 15 residues. Germline V CDR1 and CDR2: SGHAT, FQNNGV.

J is TRBJ2-7 and V is TRBV27; D is unclear. This CDR3 is built from 13 residues. V lost 5 bases and J lost 3, with 11 bases in between. Germline CDR1 MNHEY, CDR2 SMNVEV (reference sequence). CDR3 sequence (DNA): TGTGCCAGCAGTACCCCGACGGGCTACGAGCAGTACTTC. Translated, it gives CASSTPTGYEQYF.

The gene calls are TRBV10-3 and TRBJ1-1; 8 bases match TRBD1. The CDR3 covers 12 residues. In germline, CDR1 is ENHRY, CDR2 SYGVKD. V was clipped by 10 bases and J by 2 bases; unmatched bases: 3. This CDR3 is CATRGPNTEAFF. CDR3 nucleotide sequence: TGTGCCACCAGGGGGCCTAACACTGAAGCTTTCTTT.

The V and J genes are TRBV6-5 and TRBJ1-4, with TRBD1 matching 7 bases. Trimming cost V 8 bases and J 0 bases; bases outside gene matches: 6. CDR3 length equals 15 residues. From germline, CDR1 is MNHEY and CDR2 SVGAGI. The CDR3 region has the DNA TGTGCCAGCGCCCACGACAGGGCAACTAATGAAAAACTGTTTTTT. The encoded protein is CASAHDRATNEKLFF.

The rearrangement joins TRBV6-1 to TRBJ1-1; no reliable D call. The germline V and J ends were trimmed by 3 bases and 0 bases, with 17 bases remaining between them. The CDR3 contains 17 residues. Germline-derived CDR1 and CDR2 are MNHNS and SASEGT. CDR3 in amino acids: CASSDTRWVGLNTEAFF. In DNA form, the CDR3 reads TGTGCCAGCAGTGACACCAGGTGGGTGGGTTTGAACACTGAAGCTTTCTTT.

CDR3 coding DNA: TGTGCCAGCAGTCAGACAGCGAGTGGCTACACCTTC. Its translation is CASSQTASGYTF. The V call is TRBV5-4, the J call TRBJ1-2; a possible D gene is TRBD1 (5 bases). There are 12 residues in the CDR3. V lost 5 bases, J lost 7 bases, and 12 bases lay in between. CDR1 is SGHNT and CDR2 is YYREEE in the germline V gene (reference sequence).

CDR3: CASRAGGPGEQYF. Here the CDR3 DNA reads TGTGCCAGCAGAGCAGGGGGCCCCGGGGAGCAGTACTTC. V and J are TRBV6-6 and TRBJ2-7, with 8 bases lining up with TRBD1. The CDR3 runs 13 residues. Germline assignment: CDR1 MNHNY and CDR2 SVGAGI (reference sequence). V gave up 6 bases and J gave up 7 bases; unmatched junction bases: 8.

The V and J genes are TRBV7-8 and TRBJ2-5; D gene uncertain. Germline CDR1 reads SGHVS; CDR2 reads FQNEAQ. This CDR3 has 13 residues. V lost 5 bases to trimming and J lost 4 bases, with 11 bases between them. CDR3 sequence reads: CASSPPAPETQYF. The DNA for the CDR3 is TGTGCCAGCAGCCCCCCGGCGCCAGAGACCCAGTACTTC.

The chain is built from TRBV24-1 and TRBJ1-5, with D maybe TRBD1 (5 bases). The CDR3 runs to 13 residues. V was shortened by 6 bases and J by 7 bases, with 12 bases between the two germline ends. Germline V gene sequence: CDR1 KGHDR, CDR2 SFDVKD. The CDR3 DNA follows: TGTGCCACCAGTCAGGGATGGGCCCAGCCCCAGCATTTT. This encodes CATSQGWAQPQHF.

V usage is TRBV4-1 and J usage is TRBJ2-7; a possible D gene is TRBD1 (6 bases). V was shortened by 2 bases and J by 4 bases, with 18 bases between the two germline ends. The CDR3 has 16 amino acids. Per the germline V gene, CDR1 is MGHRA and CDR2 is YSYEKL. DNA of the CDR3: TGCGCCAGCAGCCAATCGAGGATCAGGGGTTCTTACGAGCAGTACTTC. Its protein product is CASSQSRIRGSYEQYF.

This chain joins TRBV6-5 and TRBJ2-5, with D maybe TRBD1 (6 bases). Per germline, CDR1 MNHEY and CDR2 SVGAGI. This CDR3 comprises 15 residues. The V end was cut by 0 bases, the J end by 0 bases, with 8 bases between. CDR3 coding DNA: TGTGCCAGCAGTTACTCGGACAGACACCAAGAGACCCAGTACTTC. Protein: CASSYSDRHQETQYF.

V usage is TRBV7-2 and J usage is TRBJ1-2; a weak D match, TRBD1 (5 bases). This CDR3 has 14 residues. The germline V and J ends were trimmed by 5 bases and 5 bases, with 15 bases remaining between them. Germline values: CDR1 SGHTA, CDR2 FQGNSA. The CDR3 DNA reads TGTGCCAGCAGCAAACCAGGGACTTCATATGGCTACACCTTC. Amino acid sequence: CASSKPGTSYGYTF. Filled out from reference TRBV7-2 and TRBJ1-2, the complete variable domain reads GAGVSQSPSNKVTEKGKDVELRCDPISGHTALYWYRQSLGQGLEFLIYFQGNSAPDKSGLPSDRFSAERTGGSVSTLTIQRTQQEDSAVYLCASSKPGTSYGYTFGSGTRLTVV.

This sequence joins TRBV6-1 and TRBJ1-2; D unresolved. Germline V gene lookup returns CDR1 MNHNS and CDR2 SASEGT. Trimming cost V 1 base and J 5 bases, with 8 bases left between them. The CDR3 spans 13 residues. CDR3 nucleotide sequence: TGTGCCAGCAGTGAAGGGACGGAGTATGGCTACACCTTC. Its protein is CASSEGTEYGYTF.

The chain couples TRBV12-3 or TRBV12-4 to TRBJ1-1; the D is unclear. The CDR3 is 12 residues long. The V end lost 4 bases, the J end lost 8 bases, and 11 bases lay between the germline ends. The CDR3 coding sequence is TGTGCCAGCAGTTCCGGTTGGGCCGAAGCTTTCTTT. Its protein is CASSSGWAEAFF.

This clone was recorded a few times. The chain links TRBV6-1 to TRBJ2-5; 8 bases are a match to TRBD2. Germline assignment: CDR1 MNHNS and CDR2 SASEGT. This CDR3 comprises 17 residues. Germline trimming cut 0 bases from V and 5 bases from J; bases unmatched to any gene: 11. CDR3 DNA sequence: TGTGCCAGCAGTGAAGCGCTCGGGCGGGGGGCTAGGGAGACCCAGTACTTC. It translates to CASSEALGRGARETQYF.

The CDR3 region is CASTSLVGTQNTEAFF. DNA of the CDR3: TGTGCCAGTACAAGCCTCGTCGGGACGCAGAACACTGAAGCTTTCTTT. V gene TRBV19 combines with J gene TRBJ1-1; D might be TRBD1 (5 bases). The CDR3 sequence is 16 residues long. Trimming removed 7 bases from V and 1 base from J, with 19 bases in between. Looked up from germline, CDR1 is LNHDA and CDR2 is SQIVND (reference sequence). Supplemented by reference TRBV19 and TRBJ1-1, the full variable domain reads DGGITQSPKYLFRKEGQNVTLSCEQNLNHDAMYWYRQDPGQGLRLIYYSQIVNDFQKGDIAEGYSVSREKKESFPLTVTSAQKNPTAFYLCASTSLVGTQNTEAFFGQGTRLTVV.

The J gene is TRBJ2-3, the V gene TRBV5-1; 11 positions match TRBD2. CDR3 length: 15 amino acids. Unmatched junction bases numbered 3, after V lost 5 bases and J lost 1 base. Germline V CDR1 and CDR2: SGHRS, YFSETQ. CDR3: CASSETSGGTDTQYF. Written as DNA, the CDR3 is TGCGCCAGCAGTGAGACTAGCGGGGGCACAGATACGCAGTATTTT.

The V call is TRBV27, the J call TRBJ2-1; 10 bases are shared with TRBD1. Germline values: CDR1 MNHEY, CDR2 SMNVEV (reference sequence). Trimming at V came to 5 bases and at J to 8 bases, leaving 6 bases not matched to a gene. The CDR3 sequence is 14 residues long. CDR3 in DNA: TGTGCCAGCAGTAAGGACAGGGGGATCGATGAGCAGTTCTTC. Its translation: CASSKDRGIDEQFF.

The chain uses TRBV5-1 and TRBJ1-1; D is unclear. The V and J ends lost 0 bases and 1 base respectively, with 7 bases between them. Per germline, CDR1 SGHRS and CDR2 YFSETQ. The CDR3 contains 14 residues. The CDR3 spells CASSLDRGNTEAFF. DNA for the CDR3: TGCGCCAGCAGCTTGGACCGGGGGAACACTGAAGCTTTCTTT.

V gene TRBV2 combines with J gene TRBJ1-2, with TRBD1 identical over 7 bases. CDR3 length equals 13 residues. J lost 8 bases, V lost 6 bases, and 9 bases had no gene match. CDR1 is SNHLY, CDR2 FYNNEI, per germline. The CDR3 sequence: CASSRSGGEGYTF. The CDR3 DNA reads as TGTGCCAGCAGCCGATCAGGGGGTGAGGGCTACACCTTC.

This clone was picked up a small number of times. The J gene is TRBJ1-3, the V gene TRBV29-1; D gene ambiguous. This CDR3 has 12 residues. Looked up from germline, CDR1 is SQVTM and CDR2 is ANQGSEA. Trimming stripped 4 bases from V and 1 base from J, with 5 bases between. This CDR3 is CSVGVSGNTIYF. The CDR3 DNA sequence: TGCAGCGTTGGGGTGTCTGGAAACACCATATATTTT.

The V and J genes are TRBV28 and TRBJ2-1; 8 bases line up with TRBD2. This CDR3 comprises 17 residues. With 3 bases clipped from V and 3 bases from J, the junction kept 10 bases outside the gene matches. Germline assignment: CDR1 MDHEN and CDR2 SYDVKM. CDR3 sequence (DNA): TGTGCCAGCAGTTTTAGTGGCCGGACTAGCTACTACAATGAGCAGTTCTTC. Amino acids: CASSFSGRTSYYNEQFF.

A single count supports this clone. The chain has TRBV12-3 or TRBV12-4 and TRBJ1-4; D call uncertain. Trimming shortened V by 2 bases and J by 7 bases, and 5 bases separated the two germline ends. CDR3 length: 12 residues. Here the CDR3 reads CASSLFTEKLFF. The CDR3 coding sequence is TGTGCCAGCAGTTTATTCACTGAAAAACTGTTTTTT.

The chain recombines TRBV10-1 with TRBJ2-2; 8 bases are shared with TRBD2. This CDR3 has 15 residues. Germline V CDR1 and CDR2: WNHNN, SYGVQD (reference sequence). Germline trimming cut 3 bases from V and 7 bases from J; bases unmatched to any gene: 7. DNA for the CDR3: TGCGCCAGCAGTGATCCCGGGAGGGCCATCGGGGAGCTGTTTTTT. It specifies CASSDPGRAIGELFF.

V and J are TRBV19 and TRBJ1-5, with unresolved D. This CDR3 region has 18 residues. The germline CDR1 and CDR2 sequences are LNHDA and SQIVND (reference sequence). V lost 3 bases and J lost 6, with 24 bases in between. The CDR3 sequence: CASSISHRAAGYGQPQHF. Here the CDR3 DNA reads TGTGCCAGTAGTATTTCACATCGGGCCGCCGGGTACGGTCAGCCCCAGCATTTT.